Shown below are 9 T cell receptor beta chains from a single sample sequenced in a study of identical twins. TCRdb itself ran the 5' RACE reads through MiXCR, one entry per CDR3 protein. The sample shows roughly 290,000 distinct CDR3 sequences, around 8.8% of them seen only once. The data also belong to a second study, concerning yellow fever vaccine responses in identical twins.

Sequencing input: memory (CD45RO+) T cells sorted from blood. The source is a woman in her late teens or twenties in good health.

This clonotype was detected many times. In nucleotides, the CDR3 is TGTGCCAGCAGCCAAGAGGAGCGGACCGGGGAGCTGTTTTTT. Protein sequence: CASSQEERTGELFF. This chain uses TRBV4-2 with TRBJ2-2; perhaps TRBD2 as D (5 bases). The length of the CDR3 is 14 residues. CDR1 and CDR2 from the germline V gene are LGHNA and YNFKEQ. V was cut by 0 bases and J by 5 bases, with 7 bases left in between.

This clonotype was detected many times. V is TRBV14 and J is TRBJ2-1, with 8 bases matching TRBD2. The CDR3 has 13 amino acids. Germline V gene lookup returns CDR1 SGHDN and CDR2 FVKESK. J lost 14 bases, V lost 1 base, and 7 bases had no gene match. The CDR3 reads CASSQAGGVGKFF. DNA for the CDR3: TGTGCCAGCAGCCAAGCGGGAGGGGTTGGAAAGTTCTTC.

The chain links TRBV7-8 to TRBJ2-2, with a weak D call TRBD2 (5 bases). With 1 base removed from V and 4 bases from J, the gap between germline ends came to 13 bases. The CDR3 is 16 amino acids. From germline, CDR1 is SGHVS and CDR2 FQNEAQ. Here the CDR3 reads CASSLVRDSGTGELFF. The CDR3 DNA reads TGTGCCAGCAGCTTAGTCCGGGATTCGGGCACCGGGGAGCTGTTTTTT.

This clonotype was observed a handful of times. The chain has TRBV11-2 and TRBJ2-3, with D possibly matching TRBD2 (6 bases). Germline V lookup: CDR1 SGHAT, CDR2 FQNNGV. The CDR3 totals 16 residues. The ends were cut back, 1 base at V and 6 bases at J, with 17 bases in the middle. The CDR3 DNA is TGTGCCAGCAGCTTAGGCACTAGCATGTTCCGGGATACGCAGTATTTT. Encoded protein: CASSLGTSMFRDTQYF. Together with reference TRBV11-2 and TRBJ2-3, the CDR3 gives the full variable domain: EAGVAQSPRYKIIEKRQSVAFWCNPISGHATLYWYQQILGQGPKLLIQFQNNGVVDDSQLPKDRFSAERLKGVDSTLKIQPAKLEDSAVYLCASSLGTSMFRDTQYFGPGTRLTVL.

The rearrangement links TRBV6-4 to TRBJ2-1; D is possibly TRBD2 (6 bases). The V gene's germline CDR1 is MRHNA and CDR2 SNTAGT. The CDR3 extends over 16 amino acids. The V gene lost 2 bases and the J gene lost 7 bases, with 18 bases spanning the gap. CDR3 residues: CASSDDSSGVSNEQFF. The CDR3 DNA reads as TGTGCCAGCAGTGACGACTCGTCGGGAGTCTCAAATGAGCAGTTCTTC.

This clonotype was detected ten times or more. DNA for the CDR3: TGCAGTGCTAGAGGGCAGGAGGGGGACTTTGGAAAACTGTTTTTT. Translated, it gives CSARGQEGDFGKLFF. The chain recombines TRBV20-1 with TRBJ1-4; maybe TRBD1 (6 bases). The CDR3 runs to 15 residues. The germline V and J ends were trimmed by 1 base and 10 bases, with 19 bases remaining between them. Germline V gene data show CDR1 as DFQATT and CDR2 as SNEGSKA (reference sequence).

This clonotype was counted a few times. V is TRBV5-1 and J is TRBJ1-2; the D is unclear. This CDR3 spans 14 amino acids. V was cut by 4 bases and J by 6 bases, with 16 bases left in between. Per germline, CDR1 SGHRS and CDR2 YFSETQ. This chain's CDR3 is CASSQGSGPDGYTF. CDR3 bases: TGCGCCAGCAGCCAAGGTAGCGGGCCGGATGGCTACACCTTC. Supplemented by reference TRBV5-1 and TRBJ1-2, the full variable domain reads KAGVTQTPRYLIKTRGQQVTLSCSPISGHRSVSWYQQTPGQGLQFLFEYFSETQRNKGNFPGRFSGRQFSNSRSEMNVSTLELGDSALYLCASSQGSGPDGYTFGSGTRLTVV.

This clonotype was counted ten times or more. The chain recombines TRBV10-3 with TRBJ1-2; the match to TRBD1 covers 7 bases. Trimming removed 6 bases from V and 1 base from J; junction bases left unmatched: 8. The germline V gene encodes CDR1 ENHRY and CDR2 SYGVKD. This CDR3 has 15 amino acids. The CDR3 protein is CAIRAPGTVNYGYTF. CDR3 bases: TGTGCCATCAGAGCCCCCGGGACAGTTAACTATGGCTACACCTTC.

The chain has TRBV6-1 and TRBJ1-2, with TRBD1 identical over 8 bases. Germline assignment: CDR1 MNHNS and CDR2 SASEGT. The ends lost 6 bases at V and 7 bases at J; junction bases unmatched: 7. This CDR3 contains 13 residues. CDR3 sequence reads: CASRAGGAGGYTF. As DNA, the CDR3 is TGTGCCAGCAGAGCAGGGGGCGCGGGTGGCTACACCTTC.